Following are 24 T cell receptor beta chains from one sample sequenced in a study of breast tumors, draining lymph nodes, adjacent tissues. One entry per CDR3 protein results from TCRdb running MiXCR on the multiplex PCR reads. The repertoire holds 200,000 or so distinct CDR3 sequences, with approximately 31% as singletons. Axillary draining lymph nodes of breast cancer patients supplied the node samples. Sequencing was performed on axillary lymph node tissue. These TCRs come from a female donor with breast cancer. Some clones in this sample may be carry-over from other donors' samples.

J is TRBJ1-3 and V is TRBV5-6; 8 bases match TRBD1. V lost 4 bases to trimming and J lost 3 bases; unmatched junction nucleotides: 12. The CDR3 extends over 17 amino acids. The germline V gene encodes CDR1 SGHDT and CDR2 YYEEEE. CDR3 region: CASSGYPTGEDGNTIYF. The CDR3 DNA sequence: TGTGCCAGCAGCGGATACCCGACAGGGGAGGATGGAAACACCATATATTTT.

In its sample, this clonotype was seen many times. The V call is TRBV20-1, the J call TRBJ1-2; D gene uncertain. Germline assignment: CDR1 DFQATT and CDR2 SNEGSKA (reference sequence). The CDR3 has 11 amino acids. Between the trimmed V and J ends, which lost 6 bases and 8 bases, there was a span of 13 bases. CDR3 nucleotides: TGCAGTGCGTGGAAGGAGGAGGGCTACACCTTC. Protein sequence: CSAWKEEGYTF.

This clonotype was recorded at least ten times. The V and J genes are TRBV29-1 and TRBJ2-1; TRBD1 agrees at 7 bases. Trimming at V came to 0 bases and at J to 7 bases, leaving 12 bases not matched to a gene. This CDR3 region has 16 residues. Germline CDR1 and CDR2: SQVTM and ANQGSEA. The CDR3 nucleotides are TGCAGCGTTGAAGATGCACACAAGGGGGCAGGGAATGAGCAGTTCTTC. It yields the protein CSVEDAHKGAGNEQFF.

This clonotype has at least ten counts. The V call is TRBV11-3, the J call TRBJ2-1, with D possibly TRBD2 on 6 matching bases. V was cut by 2 bases and J by 9 bases, with 14 bases left in between. Germline V gene lookup returns CDR1 SGHNT and CDR2 YENEEA. The CDR3 extends over 14 amino acids. The DNA of the CDR3 is TGTGCCAGCAGCTTAAGCACGGGAGTGACTGAGCAGTTCTTC. Its translation: CASSLSTGVTEQFF. The full variable domain, with the rest looked up from reference TRBV11-3 and TRBJ2-1, is EAGVVQSPRYKIIEKKQPVAFWCNPISGHNTLYWYLQNLGQGPELLIRYENEEAVDDSQLPKDRFSAERLKGVDSTLKIQPAELGDSAVYLCASSLSTGVTEQFFGPGTRLTVL.

This clonotype was found a few times. V is TRBV28 and J is TRBJ1-5; 8 positions match TRBD1. V was pared by 5 bases and J by 5 bases, with 11 bases of the junction left unmatched. The length of the CDR3 is 16 residues. Germline assignment: CDR1 MDHEN and CDR2 SYDVKM. The CDR3 loop is CASSQQTGGFDQPQHF. The CDR3 DNA reads TGTGCCAGCAGTCAACAAACAGGGGGATTCGATCAGCCCCAGCATTTT.

About this clonotype: One end of the junction fails to match germline, which may point to a read error. The chain links TRBV2 to TRBJ2-3, with TRBD2 matching 7 bases. Germline V gene sequence: CDR1 SNHLY, CDR2 FYNNEI. This CDR3 contains 17 residues. The CDR3 DNA follows: TGTGCCCGCAGTGAAAGCACGTCTAGCGGCAGCACAGATCCGCAGTATTTT. This encodes CARSESTSSGSTDPQYF.

This clonotype was observed at least ten times. This chain links TRBV9 with TRBJ1-2; D ambiguous. The CDR3 contains 12 residues. V dropped 3 bases and J dropped 3 bases, with 6 bases sitting between them. Germline loops: CDR1 SGDLS, CDR2 YYNGEE. CDR3 nucleotides: TGTGCCAGCAGCGCCCTAGACTATGGCTACACCTTC. As protein: CASSALDYGYTF.

This clonotype occurred many times. The V gene is TRBV6-5, the J gene TRBJ1-3, with D tentatively TRBD1 (6 bases). The CDR3 length is 16 residues. V lost 2 bases to trimming and J lost 2 bases, with 13 bases between them. The germline V gene encodes CDR1 MNHEY and CDR2 SVGAGI. CDR3 nucleotide sequence: TGTGCCAGCAGTTACGCAGGGGTCGCCCCTGGAAACACCATATATTTT. Encoded protein: CASSYAGVAPGNTIYF.

The table lists this clonotype with many counts. The J gene is TRBJ2-7, the V gene TRBV6-5; D unresolved. V was trimmed by 2 bases and J by 2 bases, leaving 10 bases between them. CDR1 MNHEY and CDR2 SVGAGI come from the germline V gene. CDR3 length: 14 residues. CDR3 sequence reads: CASSYTTAAYEQYF. The CDR3 DNA sequence: TGTGCCAGCAGTTACACAACGGCAGCCTACGAGCAGTACTTC.

This clonotype came up many times. The gene calls are TRBV7-8 and TRBJ2-5, with 13 bases lining up with TRBD2. CDR3 length equals 20 residues. Germline V gene data show CDR1 as SGHVS and CDR2 as FQNEAQ. V dropped 5 bases and J dropped 5; count of bases not matched to a gene: 20. The CDR3 is CASSPGGGGLAGRRGETQYF. Written as DNA, the CDR3 is TGTGCCAGCAGCCCAGGAGGGGGGGGACTAGCGGGACGGCGGGGGGAGACCCAGTACTTC.

This clonotype has a count of ten or more. Here the CDR3 reads CSASPKAPPGGAQHF. As DNA, the CDR3 is TGCAGTGCCAGCCCTAAGGCACCCCCGGGGGGGGCCCAGCATTTT. This chain joins TRBV20-1 and TRBJ1-5, with D possibly matching TRBD1 (5 bases). V shed 6 bases and J shed 11 bases, with 26 bases lying between them. Germline V lookup: CDR1 DFQATT, CDR2 SNEGSKA (reference sequence). This CDR3 has 15 amino acids.

This clonotype was observed at least ten times. The chain is built from TRBV12-3 or TRBV12-4 and TRBJ2-3; no reliable D call. Trimming left V 6 bases short and J 7 bases short, with 20 bases between. The CDR3 extends over 15 amino acids. CDR3 nucleotides: TGTGCCAGCAGCGCTGCCCCCTTCATAGCCAATACGCAGTATTTT. Translation gives CASSAAPFIANTQYF.

The chain employs TRBV11-2 and TRBJ1-2; D remains unclear. Trimming removed 6 bases at V and 4 bases at J, with 24 bases between. This CDR3 contains 17 residues. CDR1 is SGHAT, CDR2 FQNNGV, per germline. The CDR3 DNA sequence: TGTGCCAGCAGTTATCAAGGGAGGCCGACCTCCCTCTATGGCTACACCTTC. Its protein product is CASSYQGRPTSLYGYTF.

Many counts were recorded for this clonotype. CDR3 region: CAISGDRGSGNEQFF. The CDR3 DNA reads as TGTGCCATCAGTGGCGACAGGGGATCCGGCAATGAGCAGTTCTTC. The genes are TRBV10-3 and TRBJ2-1; TRBD1 matches at 8 bases. The CDR3 runs to 15 residues. V was clipped by 4 bases and J by 6 bases; unmatched bases: 8. CDR1 and CDR2 (germline): ENHRY, SYGVKD.

The V gene is TRBV6-5, the J gene TRBJ1-1, with TRBD1 as a possible D gene (5 bases). Between the trimmed V and J ends, which lost 8 bases and 1 base, there was a span of 17 bases. This CDR3 spans 15 amino acids. Per germline, CDR1 MNHEY and CDR2 SVGAGI. The CDR3 DNA reads TGTGCCAGCTCCCGCGCCGGGACGGGGAACACTGAAGCTTTCTTT. It translates to CASSRAGTGNTEAFF.

In its sample, this clonotype was seen a few times. The V and J genes are TRBV6-4 and TRBJ1-1, with a tentative D call TRBD1 (5 bases). The germline V gene has CDR1 MRHNA and CDR2 SNTAGT. CDR3 length equals 14 residues. The V end lost 7 bases, the J end lost 1 base, and 13 bases lay between the germline ends. CDR3 DNA: TGTGCCAGCAAGGCAGGGTCGGAGAACACTGAAGCTTTCTTT. Protein: CASKAGSENTEAFF.

Points on this clonotype: The conserved final phenylalanine or tryptophan is absent from the CDR3, which likely points to a read error. V and J are TRBV19 and TRBJ2-1; 11 bases are shared with TRBD2. The CDR3 contains 16 residues. The germline gives CDR1 LNHDA, CDR2 SQIVND (reference sequence). The CDR3 here is CASSTYSGGAYNGQFS. CDR3 in DNA: TGTGCCAGTAGTACCTATAGCGGGGGGGCCTACAATGGGCAGTTCTCC.

V and J are TRBV7-9 and TRBJ1-4; no definite D call. The germline CDR1 and CDR2 sequences are SEHNR and FQNEAQ (reference sequence). The CDR3 consists of 13 residues. The CDR3 protein is CVSRSATNEKLFF. The CDR3 nucleotides read TGTGTCTCTCGGTCTGCAACTAATGAAAAACTGTTTTTT.

This clonotype was detected ten times or more. V is TRBV19 and J is TRBJ2-3, with a possible D match to TRBD1 (5 bases). V was pared by 5 bases and J by 2 bases, with 14 bases between. This CDR3 has 15 amino acids. Germline V CDR1 and CDR2: LNHDA, SQIVND (reference sequence). The CDR3 nucleotides are TGTGCCAGTAGTCCCAGGCAGGGTAACACAGATACGCAGTATTTT. Translating it yields CASSPRQGNTDTQYF.

This clonotype was found many times. This chain joins TRBV6-2 or TRBV6-3 and TRBJ2-2, with TRBD2 matching 9 bases. V gave up 5 bases and J gave up 1 base; unmatched junction bases: 2. The length of the CDR3 is 15 residues. Germline CDR1 is MNHEY and CDR2 is SVGEGT. CDR3 sequence (DNA): TGTGCCAGCAGTCGACTAGCGGTGAACACCGGGGAGCTGTTTTTT. It translates to CASSRLAVNTGELFF.

Of note for this clonotype: A much larger clone differs from this one at a single base, so this may be a read error. The CDR3 ends on some other residue instead of the conserved phenylalanine or tryptophan, so this is likely a read error. This chain links TRBV5-4 with TRBJ2-7, with 11 positions matching TRBD1. The CDR3 is made up of 15 amino acids. Trimming at V came to 4 bases and at J to 4 bases, leaving 7 bases not matched to a gene. In germline, CDR1 is SGHNT, CDR2 YYREEE (reference sequence). The CDR3 region has the DNA TGTGCCAGCAGCCACGGCCGGGACAGGGGGTACGAGCAGTACTAC. Amino acids: CASSHGRDRGYEQYY.

This clonotype appeared many times. The genes are TRBV6-1 and TRBJ1-5; unclear D gene. V lost 2 bases to trimming and J lost 0 bases, with 11 bases between them. CDR1 is MNHNS and CDR2 is SASEGT in the germline V gene. This CDR3 is 16 amino acids long. This chain's CDR3 is CASSEYGVYSNQPQHF. The DNA of the CDR3 is TGTGCCAGCAGTGAATACGGGGTTTATAGCAATCAGCCCCAGCATTTT.

This clonotype was recorded once. Germline and junction disagree at one end, which may indicate a read error. The rearrangement joins TRBV5-6 to TRBJ2-2; 9 nucleotides line up with TRBD2. The CDR3 totals 14 residues. Germline CDR1 and CDR2: SGHDT and YYEEEE. This chain's CDR3 is CASSLAGGTGELSW. The CDR3 region has the DNA TGTGCCAGCAGCTTAGCGGGGGGAACCGGGGAGCTGTCTTGG.

This chain uses TRBV5-8 with TRBJ1-5; no reliable D call. Trimming took 0 bases from V and 2 from J, leaving 6 bases between them. The CDR3 totals 14 residues. Germline V gene sequence: CDR1 SGHTS, CDR2 YDEGEE. The CDR3 bases are TGTGCCAGCAGCTTGGAAGTGGGCAATCAGCCCCAGCATTTT. Translating it yields CASSLEVGNQPQHF.